Each of the 32 T cell receptor beta chains below was sequenced from the same sample in a study of shared clonotypes between healthy human individuals. Only in-frame clones appear in the TCRdb table, and some are missing; sequencing was by immunoSEQ multiplex PCR. The sample shows over 1.5 million clones, 95% to 99% of them seen only once. The sequenced sample consisted of naive CD4+ T cells sorted from blood. The subset is: CD45RA+ positively selected. The origin of the receptors is a man aged 30-40 years in good health.

This chain links TRBV28 with TRBJ2-7; D call uncertain. V gave up 1 base and J gave up 2 bases, with 9 bases separating them. The CDR3 is made up of 14 amino acids. Germline V CDR1 and CDR2: MDHEN, SYDVKM. The CDR3 here is CASSLLMSPYEQYF. Here the CDR3 DNA reads TGTGCCAGCAGTTTATTGATGTCCCCCTACGAGCAGTACTTC.

The rearrangement links TRBV2 to TRBJ1-2, with D hard to call. V lost 3 bases, J lost 9 bases, and 14 bases lay in between. CDR1 is SNHLY, CDR2 FYNNEI, per germline. The CDR3 has 13 residues. CDR3 bases: TGTGCCAGCAGTGAGCGCCCCCTTATTAGCTACACCTTC. It codes for CASSERPLISYTF.

The chain uses TRBV18 and TRBJ2-7; D is undetermined. The CDR3 is 13 amino acids. Deletions cut 4 bases from V and 2 bases from J, with 9 bases between. Germline loops: CDR1 KGHSH, CDR2 LQKENI. The CDR3 DNA reads as TGTGCCAGCTCACACGGAAGAACCTACGAGCAGTACTTC. It is translated as CASSHGRTYEQYF. Filled out from reference TRBV18 and TRBJ2-7, the complete variable domain reads NAGVMQNPRHLVRRRGQEARLRCSPMKGHSHVYWYRQLPEEGLKFMVYLQKENIIDESGMPKERFSAEFPKEGPSILRIQQVVRGDSAAYFCASSHGRTYEQYFGPGTRLTVT.

This chain uses TRBV10-3 with TRBJ2-5, with a possible D match to TRBD1 (5 bases). Per the germline V gene, CDR1 is ENHRY and CDR2 is SYGVKD. Trimming left V 2 bases short and J 5 bases short, with 12 bases between. The CDR3 spans 14 residues. The CDR3 sequence: CAISERGPRETQYF. The CDR3, as DNA: TGTGCCATCAGTGAGAGGGGTCCCCGGGAGACCCAGTACTTC.

V usage is TRBV15 and J usage is TRBJ2-7; the match to TRBD2 covers 9 bases. V shed 6 bases, J shed 7 bases, and the junction held 13 bases outside the gene matches. Germline lookup yields CDR1 LNHNV and CDR2 YYDKDF (reference sequence). The CDR3 sequence is 15 residues long. In nucleotides, the CDR3 is TGTGCCACCAGAATAGCGGGAGAGATGAAGAGTGAGCAGTACTTC. It yields the protein CATRIAGEMKSEQYF.

V gene TRBV6-5 combines with J gene TRBJ2-2; D ambiguous. The CDR3 length is 15 residues. The V end was cut by 0 bases, the J end by 1 base, with 6 bases between. The germline gives CDR1 MNHEY, CDR2 SVGAGI. In nucleotides, the CDR3 is TGTGCCAGCAGTTACTCGACCCGGAACACCGGGGAGCTGTTTTTT. This sequence encodes CASSYSTRNTGELFF.

The CDR3: CASSVVGQGAQETQYF. In nucleotides, the CDR3 is TGTGCCAGCAGCGTAGTGGGGCAGGGGGCCCAAGAGACCCAGTACTTC. This rearrangement joins TRBV9 to TRBJ2-5; TRBD1 agrees at 8 bases. V dropped 0 bases and J dropped 1; count of bases not matched to a gene: 5. The CDR3 spans 16 residues. Germline-derived CDR1 and CDR2 are SGDLS and YYNGEE. Drawing the rest from reference TRBV9 and TRBJ2-5, the complete variable domain is DSGVTQTPKHLITATGQRVTLRCSPRSGDLSVYWYQQSLDQGLQFLIQYYNGEERAKGNILERFSAQQFPDLHSELNLSSLELGDSALYFCASSVVGQGAQETQYFGPGTRLLVL.

The rearrangement joins TRBV12-1 to TRBJ2-1; the table's D call, TRBD2, was not checked against the DNA. TRBV12-1 is termed a pseudogene. The CDR3 totals 16 residues. As DNA, the CDR3 is TGTGCCAGCAGCTTTGGTTTCGCGGCTGCAAAAAGGGAGCAGTTCTTC. It is translated as CASSFGFAAAKREQFF.

The chain joins TRBV7-9 to TRBJ1-3; TRBD1 matches at 7 bases. Germline V lookup: CDR1 SEHNR, CDR2 FQNEAQ (reference sequence). V gave up 1 base and J gave up 4 bases; unmatched junction bases: 4. The length of the CDR3 is 15 residues. The DNA for the CDR3 is TGTGCCAGCAGCTTAGAGGGGGCGACAGGAAACACCATATATTTT. It yields the protein CASSLEGATGNTIYF.

The chain links TRBV5-4 to TRBJ2-5, with a possible D match to TRBD2 (6 bases). The length of the CDR3 is 14 residues. The germline V gene encodes CDR1 SGHNT and CDR2 YYREEE (reference sequence). V was cut by 4 bases and J by 5 bases, with 15 bases left in between. DNA for the CDR3: TGTGCCAGCAGCACGGCCGGGACTGGGGAGACCCAGTACTTC. Translating it yields CASSTAGTGETQYF.

As DNA, the CDR3 is TGTGCCAGTAGTATAAACCTGAGGGGGCCTGGAAACACCATATATTTT. It codes for CASSINLRGPGNTIYF. The V gene is TRBV19, the J gene TRBJ1-3; 7 nucleotides agree with TRBD1. The CDR3 spans 16 residues. CDR1 is LNHDA and CDR2 is SQIVND in the germline V gene (reference sequence). V gave up 2 bases and J gave up 2 bases; unmatched junction bases: 6.

The chain has TRBV6-1 and TRBJ2-1; TRBD1 matches 7 bases. Trimming took 6 bases from V and 4 from J; bases not matched to a gene: 3. The germline CDR1 and CDR2 sequences are MNHNS and SASEGT. The CDR3 is 13 amino acids. CDR3 sequence reads: CASRGTDYNEQFF. In nucleotides, the CDR3 is TGTGCCAGCAGAGGGACAGATTACAATGAGCAGTTCTTC.

V and J are TRBV6-1 and TRBJ1-1; 7 bases align to TRBD1. This CDR3 contains 14 residues. Germline values: CDR1 MNHNS, CDR2 SASEGT. The V and J ends lost 7 bases and 2 bases, in that order; junction bases with no gene match: 7. The CDR3 is CASTSDRVNTEAFF. In DNA form, the CDR3 reads TGTGCCAGCACCTCAGACAGGGTTAACACTGAAGCTTTCTTT.

The J gene is TRBJ1-1, the V gene TRBV6-5; D possibly corresponds to TRBD1 (5 bases). Germline V gene data show CDR1 as MNHEY and CDR2 as SVGAGI. The V and J ends lost 6 bases and 1 base respectively, with 9 bases between them. The CDR3 consists of 13 residues. The CDR3 coding sequence is TGTGCCAGCAGGGGACTGGGGAACACTGAAGCTTTCTTT. The encoded protein is CASRGLGNTEAFF.

This clone was observed a single time. This chain uses TRBV5-1 with TRBJ2-7, with D perhaps TRBD1 or TRBD2 (5 bases each). This CDR3 is built from 17 residues. The ends were cut back, 3 bases at V and 2 bases at J, with 21 bases in the middle. Germline V gives CDR1 SGHRS, CDR2 YFSETQ. CDR3: CASSWTGDPDRPYEQYF. The CDR3 region has the DNA TGCGCCAGCAGCTGGACCGGGGACCCCGACAGACCCTACGAGCAGTACTTC.

The chain recombines TRBV28 with TRBJ2-6, with TRBD1 matching 8 bases. V was pared by 3 bases and J by 0 bases, with 10 bases of the junction left unmatched. The CDR3 has 19 residues. Germline-derived CDR1 and CDR2 are MDHEN and SYDVKM. The CDR3 spells CASSLTGDIFSSGANVLTF. The DNA for the CDR3 is TGTGCCAGCAGTTTGACAGGGGATATCTTTAGCTCTGGGGCCAACGTCCTGACTTTC.

In its sample, this clone was seen once. The chain combines TRBV7-8 with TRBJ2-5, with a possible D match to TRBD1 (5 bases). Germline CDR1 reads SGHVS; CDR2 reads FQNEAQ. This CDR3 has 13 residues. Trimming pared 2 bases from V and 5 bases from J, leaving 9 bases between. CDR3 region: CASSLRAGETQYF. The CDR3 bases are TGTGCCAGCAGCTTACGGGCAGGGGAGACCCAGTACTTC.

This clone has a single count. This chain joins TRBV7-2 and TRBJ2-1; TRBD1 matches at 9 bases. The length of the CDR3 is 14 residues. Trimming took 7 bases from V and 3 from J; bases not matched to a gene: 4. Germline CDR1 SGHTA, CDR2 FQGNSA. The CDR3 DNA reads as TGTGCCAGCAACCCGACAGGGGGCTACAATGAGCAGTTCTTC. Its protein is CASNPTGGYNEQFF.

The rearrangement links TRBV15 to TRBJ2-5; 9 nucleotides align to TRBD2. From germline, CDR1 is LNHNV and CDR2 YYDKDF (reference sequence). The CDR3 extends over 15 amino acids. V lost 3 bases, J lost 7 bases, and 9 bases stayed unmatched. DNA of the CDR3: TGTGCCACCAGCAGGGCGGGAGGGCCGGAGGGGACCCAGTACTTC. Residues: CATSRAGGPEGTQYF.

This sequence joins TRBV5-5 and TRBJ2-7; 11 bases match TRBD2. V gave up 4 bases and J gave up 4 bases; unmatched junction bases: 10. Germline loops: CDR1 SGHKS, CDR2 YYEKEE (reference sequence). CDR3 length: 16 residues. The CDR3 is CASSVSWLAGGYEQYF. CDR3 nucleotide sequence: TGTGCCAGCAGCGTCAGTTGGCTAGCGGGAGGATACGAGCAGTACTTC.

The J gene is TRBJ1-2, the V gene TRBV5-5, with TRBD1 matching over 7 bases. From germline, CDR1 is SGHKS and CDR2 YYEKEE (reference sequence). With V trimmed by 4 bases and J by 2 bases, 17 bases remained unmatched. This CDR3 region has 18 residues. The chain's CDR3 is CASSPQGGALGGNYGYTF. The CDR3 nucleotides read TGTGCCAGCAGCCCTCAGGGGGGCGCGCTTGGTGGGAACTATGGCTACACCTTC.

This sequence joins TRBV28 and TRBJ2-7; no clear D gene. V dropped 7 bases and J dropped 1 base, with 17 bases sitting between them. There are 15 residues in the CDR3. Germline V CDR1 and CDR2: MDHEN, SYDVKM. CDR3 sequence: CASTVIWDKSYEQYF. DNA of the CDR3: TGTGCCAGCACCGTAATATGGGATAAATCCTACGAGCAGTACTTC.

This chain uses TRBV5-4 with TRBJ2-1; TRBD2 aligns across 8 bases. CDR3 length: 15 amino acids. Germline assignment: CDR1 SGHNT and CDR2 YYREEE (reference sequence). V was clipped by 4 bases and J by 0 bases; unmatched bases: 3. The CDR3 loop reads CASSREGPSYNEQFF. CDR3 in DNA: TGTGCCAGCAGCCGGGAGGGACCCTCCTACAATGAGCAGTTCTTC. Complete variable domain (other parts from reference TRBV5-4 and TRBJ2-1): ETGVTQSPTHLIKTRGQQVTLRCSSQSGHNTVSWYQQALGQGPQFIFQYYREEENGRGNFPPRFSGLQFPNYSSELNVNALELDDSALYLCASSREGPSYNEQFFGPGTRLTVL.

This chain uses TRBV5-4 with TRBJ2-1, with 13 bases lining up with TRBD2. The V gene's germline CDR1 is SGHNT and CDR2 YYREEE (reference sequence). The CDR3 has 16 residues. With V trimmed by 0 bases and J by 7 bases, 4 bases remained unmatched. In DNA form, the CDR3 reads TGTGCCAGCAGCTTGGAACTAGCGGGAGGGGGGAATGAGCAGTTCTTC. This sequence encodes CASSLELAGGGNEQFF.

The gene calls are TRBV29-1 and TRBJ2-1, with 9 bases lining up with TRBD2. Trimming removed 6 bases from V and 7 bases from J; junction bases left unmatched: 4. Germline loops: CDR1 SQVTM, CDR2 ANQGSEA. This CDR3 has 12 amino acids. Written as DNA, the CDR3 is TGCAGCGTCGCTGGACTAGCGAATGAGCAGTTCTTC. This sequence encodes CSVAGLANEQFF.

The chain is built from TRBV19 and TRBJ2-7, with D maybe TRBD1 (6 bases). V was cut by 3 bases and J by 2 bases, with 17 bases left in between. CDR3 size: 16 residues. CDR1 and CDR2 from the germline V gene are LNHDA and SQIVND (reference sequence). This CDR3 reads CASSITGRGSTYEQYF. The CDR3 DNA follows: TGTGCCAGTAGTATCACCGGCAGGGGATCTACCTACGAGCAGTACTTC. The variable domain in full, completed from reference TRBV19 and TRBJ2-7, reads DGGITQSPKYLFRKEGQNVTLSCEQNLNHDAMYWYRQDPGQGLRLIYYSQIVNDFQKGDIAEGYSVSREKKESFPLTVTSAQKNPTAFYLCASSITGRGSTYEQYFGPGTRLTVT.

This chain's CDR3 is CASSLGTGGGEKLFF. The CDR3 nucleotides are TGCGCCAGCAGCTTGGGAACGGGGGGCGGTGAAAAACTGTTTTTT. This sequence joins TRBV5-1 and TRBJ1-4; a weak D match, TRBD1 (6 bases). The ends were cut back, 0 bases at V and 7 bases at J, with 13 bases in the middle. Germline V gives CDR1 SGHRS, CDR2 YFSETQ. The CDR3 extends over 15 amino acids.

The chain links TRBV6-4 to TRBJ2-1; D may be TRBD2 (6 bases). Germline CDR1 MRHNA, CDR2 SNTAGT. The V end was cut by 3 bases, the J end by 2 bases, with 11 bases between. This CDR3 is built from 15 residues. The CDR3 nucleotides are TGTGCCAGCAGTGAACATAGCGGTCCCTACAATGAGCAGTTCTTC. Translating it yields CASSEHSGPYNEQFF.

The chain couples TRBV6-1 to TRBJ1-2, with D possibly being TRBD1 (5 bases). The CDR3 runs to 16 residues. Germline V CDR1 and CDR2: MNHNS, SASEGT. Deletions cut 4 bases from V and 7 bases from J, with 22 bases between. The CDR3 coding sequence is TGTGCCAGCAGTGTGATCCCGGGGCAGGGAACTATTGGCTACACCTTC. Its translation is CASSVIPGQGTIGYTF.

The chain joins TRBV29-1 to TRBJ1-4, with D possibly TRBD1 on 5 matching bases. The germline V gene encodes CDR1 SQVTM and CDR2 ANQGSEA. Deletions cut 7 bases from V and 4 bases from J, with 10 bases between. This CDR3 is built from 12 residues. In DNA, the CDR3 is TGCAGCGCCAGGGACCTTAATGAAAAACTGTTTTTT. Translated: CSARDLNEKLFF.

The chain joins TRBV5-1 to TRBJ1-3; the D gene is possibly TRBD1 (5 bases). The CDR3 consists of 15 residues. Germline loops: CDR1 SGHRS, CDR2 YFSETQ. Trimming removed 0 bases at V and 0 bases at J, with 7 bases between. The CDR3 DNA reads as TGCGCCAGCAGCTTGGATCAGGGCTCTGGAAACACCATATATTTT. Protein sequence: CASSLDQGSGNTIYF.

The rearrangement joins TRBV6-4 to TRBJ2-1; D is ambiguous. V was cut by 2 bases and J by 7 bases, with 6 bases left in between. CDR3 length: 12 residues. From germline, CDR1 is MRHNA and CDR2 SNTAGT. CDR3 sequence (DNA): TGTGCCAGCAGTGACGCAAGAAATGAGCAGTTCTTC. Translated: CASSDARNEQFF.